Listed below are T cell receptor beta chains from one sample, sequenced in a study of cytomegalovirus exposure and HLA in healthy donors. The repertoire was sequenced with immunoSEQ multiplex PCR; TCRdb's copy has only in-frame clones and lacks some. The repertoire has some 93,000 clones, around 10% of them found once; the top ten carry 4.5% to 6%. The sequencing input was PBMCs. These TCRs come from a man in his fifties in good health and CMV-seropositive. Both conserved end residues are part of each CDR3. Each record gives: J gene, V gene, clone size, D gene, CDR3 protein, CDR3 DNA. D genes are given only for firm matches. Some rows have no size entry. The others give once, few or many, or a class for an expanded clone.

J: TRBJ1-4
V: TRBV20-1
size: few
D: TRBD1
CDR3: CSASRDRVFF
DNA: TGCAGTGCTAGTCGGGACAGGGTATTTTTT

J: TRBJ2-3
V: TRBV15
size: .
D: TRBD2
CDR3: CATSREWTSGMSDTQYF
DNA: TGTGCCACCAGCAGAGAGTGGACTAGCGGGATGTCAGATACGCAGTATTTT

J: TRBJ2-5
V: TRBV30
size: few
D: .
CDR3: CAWSVLGGLQETQYF
DNA: TGTGCCTGGAGTGTACTGGGGGGGCTCCAAGAGACCCAGTACTTC

J: TRBJ2-2
V: TRBV9
size: .
D: .
CDR3: CASSDEQGTGELFF
DNA: TGTGCCAGCAGCGATGAACAGGGAACCGGGGAGCTGTTTTTT

J: TRBJ2-7
V: TRBV28
size: few
D: .
CDR3: CASTAGNYEQYF
DNA: TGTGCCAGCACCGCAGGGAACTACGAGCAGTACTTC

J: TRBJ1-1
V: TRBV28
size: few
D: .
CDR3: CASSWRNTEAFF
DNA: TGTGCCAGCAGTTGGAGGAACACTGAAGCTTTCTTT

J: TRBJ2-3
V: TRBV28
size: few
D: TRBD2
CDR3: CASSLAQGGSMSTDTQYF
DNA: TGTGCCAGCAGTCTCGCTCAGGGCGGGAGCATGAGCACAGATACGCAGTATTTT

J: TRBJ2-7
V: TRBV6-6
size: .
D: TRBD1
CDR3: CASSYSMDRGSYEQYF
DNA: TGTGCCAGCAGTTACAGTATGGACAGGGGCTCCTACGAGCAGTACTTC

J: TRBJ2-1
V: TRBV7-9
size: .
D: TRBD2
CDR3: CASSPPPRLAPGGDEQFF
DNA: TGTGCCAGCAGTCCGCCCCCGAGACTAGCGCCTGGGGGGGATGAGCAGTTCTTC

J: TRBJ1-4
V: TRBV5-1
size: few
D: .
CDR3: CASSPTGGFEKLFF
DNA: TGCGCCAGCAGCCCAACGGGGGGGTTTGAAAAACTGTTTTTT

J: TRBJ2-7
V: TRBV30
size: few
D: TRBD2
CDR3: CAWVPGLAGGRNYEQYF
DNA: TGTGCCTGGGTCCCCGGTCTAGCGGGAGGGCGGAACTACGAGCAGTACTTC

J: TRBJ1-2
V: TRBV2
size: few
D: TRBD1
CDR3: CASRADRDTYGYTF
DNA: TGTGCCAGCAGGGCGGACAGGGACACCTATGGCTACACCTTC

J: TRBJ2-2
V: TRBV27
size: .
D: .
CDR3: CASSGSGRGGELFF
DNA: TGTGCCAGCAGTGGTAGCGGTAGGGGAGGGGAGCTGTTTTTT